These T cell receptor beta chains were read from a single sample in a study of T cell responses to AZD1222 COVID-19 vaccine. Sequenced by immunoSEQ multiplex PCR; TCRdb stores in-frame clones only, minus some. The sample shows more than 140,000 clones, 85% to 95% of them seen only once. This sample comprised peripheral blood, obtained on day 0 of MenACWY control vaccination. Receptors originate from an adult in good health. Both conserved end residues are part of each CDR3. A D gene is named only where the DNA matches it firmly. Clone size, where shown, is once, few, many, or a class for clones that have expanded.

cdr3_nt: TGTGCCAGCAACCCAGACAGGGGCTATGGCTACACCTTC; cdr3_aa: CASNPDRGYGYTF; v_call: TRBV2; d_call: TRBD1; j_call: TRBJ1-2; clone_size: .
cdr3_nt: TGTGCCAGCAGCCAGTGGACAGGGGGACAGCAGTACTTC; cdr3_aa: CASSQWTGGQQYF; v_call: TRBV11-1; d_call: TRBD1; j_call: TRBJ2-7; clone_size: once
cdr3_nt: TGTGCCAGCAGTGACCCATATGTCTCCTACGAGCAGTACTTC; cdr3_aa: CASSDPYVSYEQYF; v_call: TRBV2; d_call: .; j_call: TRBJ2-7; clone_size: .
cdr3_nt: TGTGCCACCAGCAGAGAGGAATGGGGTAGGGGTGCAGGGGCCAACGTCCTGACTTTC; cdr3_aa: CATSREEWGRGAGANVLTF; v_call: TRBV15; d_call: .; j_call: TRBJ2-6; clone_size: .
cdr3_nt: TGTGCCAGCACCGGGCTGGGGTTACGCACTGAAGCTTTCTTT; cdr3_aa: CASTGLGLRTEAFF; v_call: TRBV21-1; d_call: .; j_call: TRBJ1-1; clone_size: .
cdr3_nt: TGTGCCAGCAGGTCCTCTCCCTACAATGAGCAGTTCTTC; cdr3_aa: CASRSSPYNEQFF; v_call: TRBV6-5; d_call: .; j_call: TRBJ2-1; clone_size: .
cdr3_nt: TGTGCCTGGAGTGTACTTTCCCTCGGGGTGGATGGCTACACCTTC; cdr3_aa: CAWSVLSLGVDGYTF; v_call: TRBV30; d_call: .; j_call: TRBJ1-2; clone_size: .
cdr3_nt: TGTGCCAGCAGCTTCTCCGTCGGGGGAGAGACCCAGTACTTC; cdr3_aa: CASSFSVGGETQYF; v_call: TRBV7-8; d_call: .; j_call: TRBJ2-5; clone_size: .
cdr3_nt: TGTGCCAGCAGTCGACAGGGCGGGAGCTACACCTTC; cdr3_aa: CASSRQGGSYTF; v_call: TRBV6-5; d_call: TRBD1; j_call: TRBJ1-2; clone_size: .
cdr3_nt: TGTGCCAGCAACTTAGTCCTGGACGGGAGCTCCTACGAGCAGTACTTC; cdr3_aa: CASNLVLDGSSYEQYF; v_call: TRBV7-7; d_call: .; j_call: TRBJ2-7; clone_size: once
cdr3_nt: TGTGCCAGCAGCCGGTGGGTGGGAGGGGATGGCTACACCTTC; cdr3_aa: CASSRWVGGDGYTF; v_call: TRBV6-5; d_call: .; j_call: TRBJ1-2; clone_size: .
cdr3_nt: TGTGCCAGCAGTTACTCGTGGTACCAGACCTACGAGCAGTACTTC; cdr3_aa: CASSYSWYQTYEQYF; v_call: TRBV6-5; d_call: .; j_call: TRBJ2-7; clone_size: .
cdr3_nt: TGTGCCAGCAGCCCCACTTCCGTCCCCGCCGGCTATGGCTACACCTTC; cdr3_aa: CASSPTSVPAGYGYTF; v_call: TRBV11-2; d_call: .; j_call: TRBJ1-2; clone_size: .
cdr3_nt: TGTGCCTGGGGGGACAGGGACAATCAGCCCCAGCATTTT; cdr3_aa: CAWGDRDNQPQHF; v_call: TRBV30; d_call: TRBD1; j_call: TRBJ1-5; clone_size: .
cdr3_nt: TGTGCCAGTAGATCTCAACCCCATAGGGGCTACACCTTC; cdr3_aa: CASRSQPHRGYTF; v_call: TRBV19; d_call: .; j_call: TRBJ1-2; clone_size: .
cdr3_nt: TGTGCCAGCAGCCAAGTCGGGGTTGAGGGCGGCTATGGCTACACCTTC; cdr3_aa: CASSQVGVEGGYGYTF; v_call: TRBV4-2; d_call: .; j_call: TRBJ1-2; clone_size: .
cdr3_nt: TGTGCCAGCAGTTACTACCCGGGACAGGGTTGGACCTACACCTTC; cdr3_aa: CASSYYPGQGWTYTF; v_call: TRBV6-5; d_call: TRBD1; j_call: TRBJ1-2; clone_size: .
cdr3_nt: TGTGCCAGCAGCTTGGATCTTCTTGCAACTAATGAAAAACTGTTTTTT; cdr3_aa: CASSLDLLATNEKLFF; v_call: TRBV5-4; d_call: .; j_call: TRBJ1-4; clone_size: .
cdr3_nt: TGTGCCAGCAGCTTGCCCGTGGCAGGGGGACTCTCTGGGGCCAACGTCCTGACTTTC; cdr3_aa: CASSLPVAGGLSGANVLTF; v_call: TRBV5-4; d_call: .; j_call: TRBJ2-6; clone_size: .
cdr3_nt: TGTGCCAGCACCGCAGGTGAGGGGTATGGAGGCTACACCTTC; cdr3_aa: CASTAGEGYGGYTF; v_call: TRBV7-2; d_call: .; j_call: TRBJ1-2; clone_size: few
cdr3_nt: TGTGCCAGCAGGAGGCGTTTGGGACTAGCGGACAACACAGATACGCAGTATTTT; cdr3_aa: CASRRRLGLADNTDTQYF; v_call: TRBV7-8; d_call: TRBD2; j_call: TRBJ2-3; clone_size: .
cdr3_nt: TGTGCCAGCAGCTCAGGGGGACAGGGTGGACACGAGCAGTACTTC; cdr3_aa: CASSSGGQGGHEQYF; v_call: TRBV7-6; d_call: TRBD1; j_call: TRBJ2-7; clone_size: .
cdr3_nt: TGTGCCAGTAGTATAGATCTCAATCAGCCCCAGCATTTT; cdr3_aa: CASSIDLNQPQHF; v_call: TRBV19; d_call: .; j_call: TRBJ1-5; clone_size: .
cdr3_nt: TGTGCCATCAGTGAGTTTGGGACAGGGGAAGCTTTCTTT; cdr3_aa: CAISEFGTGEAFF; v_call: TRBV10-3; d_call: TRBD1; j_call: TRBJ1-1; clone_size: .
cdr3_nt: TGCGCCAGCAGCCAACAGACAGGGAGAGGAGAAAAACTGTTTTTT; cdr3_aa: CASSQQTGRGEKLFF; v_call: TRBV4-3; d_call: TRBD1; j_call: TRBJ1-4; clone_size: .
cdr3_nt: TGTGCCAGCAACAGCGGGAGAGCCTACAATGAGCAGTTCTTC; cdr3_aa: CASNSGRAYNEQFF; v_call: TRBV28; d_call: TRBD2; j_call: TRBJ2-1; clone_size: .
cdr3_nt: TGTGCCAGCAGCTTAGGGGGTGGAGGCTACACCTTC; cdr3_aa: CASSLGGGGYTF; v_call: TRBV7-3; d_call: .; j_call: TRBJ1-2; clone_size: .
cdr3_nt: TGTGCCAGCAGCTTAGGGACAGGGGGTTCCTACAATGAGCAGTTCTTC; cdr3_aa: CASSLGTGGSYNEQFF; v_call: TRBV7-2; d_call: TRBD1; j_call: TRBJ2-1; clone_size: .
cdr3_nt: TGCAGCGTTGAAGAGGGGAACACTGAAGCTTTCTTT; cdr3_aa: CSVEEGNTEAFF; v_call: TRBV29-1; d_call: .; j_call: TRBJ1-1; clone_size: .
cdr3_nt: TGCGCCAGCAGCGGGTCTTACTATGGCTACACCTTC; cdr3_aa: CASSGSYYGYTF; v_call: TRBV5-1; d_call: .; j_call: TRBJ1-2; clone_size: .
cdr3_nt: TGTGCCAGCAGCCCGGGACAGAGCAATCAGCCCCAGCATTTT; cdr3_aa: CASSPGQSNQPQHF; v_call: TRBV2; d_call: TRBD1; j_call: TRBJ1-5; clone_size: .
cdr3_nt: TGTGCCAGCAGTTTATCGCTCAGGGCCCTCATGAACACTGAAGCTTTCTTT; cdr3_aa: CASSLSLRALMNTEAFF; v_call: TRBV27; d_call: .; j_call: TRBJ1-1; clone_size: .
cdr3_nt: TGCGCCAGCAGCCACGCAGGGATTTCACCCCTCCACTTT; cdr3_aa: CASSHAGISPLHF; v_call: TRBV4-3; d_call: .; j_call: TRBJ1-6; clone_size: .
cdr3_nt: TGTGCCAGCAGTTCGACTGAGATCGGGCCCCAGCATTTT; cdr3_aa: CASSSTEIGPQHF; v_call: TRBV28; d_call: .; j_call: TRBJ1-5; clone_size: .
cdr3_nt: TGTGCCAGCAGTGGGTGGGCTAGCGGGGGCCTGGAGACCCAGTACTTC; cdr3_aa: CASSGWASGGLETQYF; v_call: TRBV6-1; d_call: TRBD2; j_call: TRBJ2-5; clone_size: .
cdr3_nt: TGTGCCAGCTCATACAGGCCGAACACTGAAGCTTTCTTT; cdr3_aa: CASSYRPNTEAFF; v_call: TRBV18; d_call: .; j_call: TRBJ1-1; clone_size: .
cdr3_nt: TGTGCCAGCAGATCCGGGGGGAGCGACACTGAAGCTTTCTTT; cdr3_aa: CASRSGGSDTEAFF; v_call: TRBV27; d_call: .; j_call: TRBJ1-1; clone_size: .
cdr3_nt: TGCGCCAGCAGCCTTCGACGGTCCCCCATGGGGGGCTACACCTTC; cdr3_aa: CASSLRRSPMGGYTF; v_call: TRBV4-3; d_call: .; j_call: TRBJ1-2; clone_size: .
cdr3_nt: TGTGCCAGCACCCTAACAGGGAATCAGCCCCAGCATTTT; cdr3_aa: CASTLTGNQPQHF; v_call: TRBV2; d_call: .; j_call: TRBJ1-5; clone_size: .
cdr3_nt: TGTGCCAGCAGCTTAGAGCAAAGACAGTCCTATGGCTACACCTTC; cdr3_aa: CASSLEQRQSYGYTF; v_call: TRBV11-2; d_call: .; j_call: TRBJ1-2; clone_size: .
cdr3_nt: TGCGCCAGCAGCCAAGCGGCAAACTACAATGAGCAGTTCTTC; cdr3_aa: CASSQAANYNEQFF; v_call: TRBV4-1; d_call: .; j_call: TRBJ2-1; clone_size: .
cdr3_nt: TGTGCCAGCAGCCCCCGGGGTGGAGAGACCCAGTACTTC; cdr3_aa: CASSPRGGETQYF; v_call: TRBV9; d_call: .; j_call: TRBJ2-5; clone_size: .
cdr3_nt: TGTGCCAGCAGCCCTAGGGGCACAATAGACACTGAAGCTTTCTTT; cdr3_aa: CASSPRGTIDTEAFF; v_call: TRBV7-8; d_call: .; j_call: TRBJ1-1; clone_size: .
cdr3_nt: TGTGCCAGCAGCGGCGGGACAGCTAGCTCCTATAATTCACCCCTCCACTTT; cdr3_aa: CASSGGTASSYNSPLHF; v_call: TRBV9; d_call: TRBD1; j_call: TRBJ1-6; clone_size: .
cdr3_nt: TGTGCCAGCAGCTTCCAAGGAAGCAATCAGCCCCAGCATTTT; cdr3_aa: CASSFQGSNQPQHF; v_call: TRBV5-8; d_call: .; j_call: TRBJ1-5; clone_size: .
cdr3_nt: TGTGCCAGCAGCTCCCAGGCCCGAAATTCACCCCTCCACTTT; cdr3_aa: CASSSQARNSPLHF; v_call: TRBV7-3; d_call: .; j_call: TRBJ1-6; clone_size: .
cdr3_nt: TGTGCCACCAGTGCCCAAGCCCCCCCAGATACGCAGTATTTT; cdr3_aa: CATSAQAPPDTQYF; v_call: TRBV24-1; d_call: .; j_call: TRBJ2-3; clone_size: once
cdr3_nt: TGTGCCAGCCTCTCCGGCTCGAACACCGGGGAGCTGTTTTTT; cdr3_aa: CASLSGSNTGELFF; v_call: TRBV2; d_call: .; j_call: TRBJ2-2; clone_size: .
cdr3_nt: TGTGCCAGCAGCCTCCGGGACAGGCGTAACAATGAGCAGTTCTTC; cdr3_aa: CASSLRDRRNNEQFF; v_call: TRBV11-1; d_call: TRBD1; j_call: TRBJ2-1; clone_size: .
cdr3_nt: TGCAGCGCCGCGCCCGGGACAGACTTCCGTGAAGCTTTCTTT; cdr3_aa: CSAAPGTDFREAFF; v_call: TRBV29-1; d_call: TRBD1; j_call: TRBJ1-1; clone_size: .
cdr3_nt: TGTGCCAGCAGCTTGAGCGGGAGTGCCTCCTACGAGCAGTACTTC; cdr3_aa: CASSLSGSASYEQYF; v_call: TRBV11-3; d_call: TRBD2; j_call: TRBJ2-7; clone_size: .